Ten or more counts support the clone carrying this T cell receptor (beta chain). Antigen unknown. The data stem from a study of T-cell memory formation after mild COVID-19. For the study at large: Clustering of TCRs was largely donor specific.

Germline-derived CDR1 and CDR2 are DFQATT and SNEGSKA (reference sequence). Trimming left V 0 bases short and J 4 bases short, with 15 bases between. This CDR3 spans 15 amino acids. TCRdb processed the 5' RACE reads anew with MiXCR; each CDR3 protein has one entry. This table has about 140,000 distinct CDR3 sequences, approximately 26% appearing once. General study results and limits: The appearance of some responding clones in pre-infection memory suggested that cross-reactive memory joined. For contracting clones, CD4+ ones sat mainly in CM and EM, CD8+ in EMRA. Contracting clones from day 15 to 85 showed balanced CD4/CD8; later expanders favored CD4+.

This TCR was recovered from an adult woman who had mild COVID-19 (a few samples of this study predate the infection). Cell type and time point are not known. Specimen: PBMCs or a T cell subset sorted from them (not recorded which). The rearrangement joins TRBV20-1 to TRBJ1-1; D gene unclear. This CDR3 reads CSARDAPYRGTEAFF. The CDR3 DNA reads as TGCAGTGCTAGAGATGCGCCCTACCGGGGCACTGAAGCTTTCTTT.